This TCR beta chain came from a study of control samples from healthy donors and cancer patients. The V gene's germline CDR1 is LGHDT and CDR2 YNNKEL (reference sequence). The CDR3 is made up of 16 amino acids. V lost 5 bases to trimming and J lost 5 bases, with 18 bases between them. Generated by immunoSEQ multiplex PCR, the TCRdb table keeps only in-frame clones and is missing some. There are more than 140,000 clones in the sample; 91% occur only once, and around 7.3% lies in the top ten. This sequence was found in a young man in good health. Material for sequencing was blood. The chain joins TRBV3-1 (or the pseudogene TRBV3-2) to TRBJ2-2; D is undetermined. CDR3 bases: TGTGCCAGCAGCTCACGTGGCGGATTTAGGACCGGGGAGCTGTTTTTT. Encoded protein: CASSSRGGFRTGELFF.